These T cell receptor beta chains were read from a single sample in a study of blood T cell repertoires in COVID-19. TCRdb's table, derived via immunoSEQ multiplex PCR, lists solely in-frame clones and lacks some. The profile shows about 130,000 clones, roughly 83% of them singletons. The sequencing sample was made of peripheral blood. The receptors stem from an elderly woman with acute or convalescent COVID-19. CDR3s include the opening cysteine and the closing phenylalanine or tryptophan. Fields, in order: clone size, V gene, J gene, D gene, CDR3 protein, CDR3 DNA. The D gene is left open where the match is weak. Size is stated for part of the rows, as once, few or many counts, or as a class when the clone is expanded.

-	TRBV7-3	TRBJ1-2	TRBD1	CASSPTGDSGYGYTF	TGTGCCAGCAGCCCGACAGGGGACTCGGGCTATGGCTACACCTTC
-	TRBV6-5	TRBJ1-3	-	CASSYREPGNTIYF	TGTGCCAGCAGTTACCGGGAACCTGGAAACACCATATATTTT
-	TRBV5-1	TRBJ1-4	-	CASSQTDRNEKLFF	TGCGCCAGCAGCCAAACCGACAGGAATGAAAAACTGTTTTTT
-	TRBV6-2/TRBV6-3	TRBJ2-1	TRBD1	CASSLGQANYNEQFF	TGTGCCAGCAGCCTAGGACAGGCGAATTACAATGAGCAGTTCTTC
-	TRBV6-5	TRBJ1-1	TRBD1	CASINQGANTEAFF	TGTGCCAGCATTAATCAGGGGGCGAACACTGAAGCTTTCTTT
few	TRBV7-3	TRBJ1-1	-	CASSRDRNTEAFF	TGTGCCAGCAGCCGAGACAGGAACACTGAAGCTTTCTTT
-	TRBV9	TRBJ1-3	TRBD1	CASSAPGQGNTIYF	TGTGCCAGCAGCGCCCCGGGACAGGGAAACACCATATATTTT
-	TRBV6-4	TRBJ2-1	TRBD2	CASSDSGTAGDEQFF	TGTGCCAGCAGTGACTCCGGGACCGCGGGGGATGAGCAGTTCTTC
-	TRBV29-1	TRBJ2-3	-	CSVGGAGDTQYF	TGCAGCGTTGGCGGGGCGGGGGATACGCAGTATTTT
-	TRBV5-4	TRBJ2-7	TRBD1	CASSLAGTGNYEQYF	TGTGCCAGCAGCTTGGCTGGGACAGGGAACTACGAGCAGTACTTC
-	TRBV6-5	TRBJ1-1	-	CASSYRNRARTEAFF	TGTGCCAGCAGTTACAGAAACAGGGCCCGGACTGAAGCTTTCTTT
-	TRBV5-4	TRBJ2-1	TRBD1	CASSSGRDRTYNEQFF	TGTGCCAGCAGCTCCGGCCGGGACAGGACCTACAATGAGCAGTTCTTC
-	TRBV18	TRBJ1-5	-	CASSPGLTSDQPQHF	TGTGCCAGCTCACCGGGACTTACGAGTGATCAGCCCCAGCATTTT
-	TRBV27	TRBJ2-1	TRBD1	CASSLSRQGANEQFF	TGTGCCAGCAGTTTATCGAGACAGGGGGCAAATGAGCAGTTCTTC
-	TRBV6-1	TRBJ2-5	-	CASSEGGSVETQYF	TGTGCCAGCAGTGAAGGGGGTAGCGTGGAGACCCAGTACTTC
-	TRBV9	TRBJ1-1	-	CASSPIGGTEAFF	TGTGCCAGCAGCCCCATAGGGGGCACTGAAGCTTTCTTT
-	TRBV7-8	TRBJ1-1	TRBD1	CASSLARRTGIAGNTEAFF	TGTGCCAGCAGCTTAGCGCGAAGGACAGGGATTGCCGGGAACACTGAAGCTTTCTTT
-	TRBV2	TRBJ1-5	-	CASSRYGQKWQPQHF	TGTGCCAGCAGCCGTTACGGACAGAAGTGGCAGCCCCAGCATTTT
once	TRBV27	TRBJ1-2	-	CASSLDRGYGYTF	TGTGCCAGCAGTTTGGATCGGGGCTATGGCTACACCTTC
-	TRBV4-3	TRBJ2-3	-	CASSQADIVEDTQYF	TGCGCCAGCAGCCAAGCCGACATCGTTGAGGATACGCAGTATTTT
-	TRBV6-1	TRBJ1-1	-	CASSEVDSFTEAFF	TGTGCCAGCAGTGAAGTGGACAGCTTCACTGAAGCTTTCTTT
-	TRBV7-3	TRBJ1-1	TRBD1	CASSLGTGLTEAFF	TGTGCCAGCAGCTTAGGGACAGGGTTGACTGAAGCTTTCTTT
-	TRBV15	TRBJ2-7	TRBD1	CATSRAGTGEQYF	TGTGCCACCAGCAGAGCCGGGACAGGCGAGCAGTACTTC
-	TRBV4-3	TRBJ1-1	-	CASSQDQGMNTEAFF	TGCGCCAGCAGCCAAGATCAGGGGATGAACACTGAAGCTTTCTTT
-	TRBV7-9	TRBJ1-3	-	CASSHRRELSGNTIYF	TGTGCCAGCAGCCATCGCAGGGAACTGTCTGGAAACACCATATATTTT
-	TRBV3-1/TRBV3-2	TRBJ2-2	TRBD1	CASTTGQGTGELFF	TGTGCCAGCACCACGGGACAGGGAACCGGGGAGCTGTTTTTT
once	TRBV6-5	TRBJ1-2	TRBD1	CASSIRATGGNGYTF	TGTGCCAGCAGTATCCGGGCCACAGGGGGGAATGGCTACACCTTC
few	TRBV5-5	TRBJ1-1	TRBD1	CASSIGQGIAEAFF	TGTGCCAGCAGCATAGGACAGGGTATTGCTGAAGCTTTCTTT
-	TRBV7-2	TRBJ1-1	-	CASSSSGLNTEAFF	TGTGCCAGCAGCTCGTCAGGATTGAACACTGAAGCTTTCTTT
-	TRBV10-3	TRBJ1-2	-	CAISSDNYGYTF	TGTGCCATCAGTTCAGATAACTATGGCTACACCTTC
-	TRBV4-2	TRBJ1-2	-	CASSQEQFYGYTF	TGTGCCAGCAGCCAAGAGCAGTTTTATGGCTACACCTTC
-	TRBV14	TRBJ1-2	-	CASSDYSREAGYTF	TGTGCCAGCAGCGACTACTCAAGGGAGGCTGGCTACACCTTC
-	TRBV2	TRBJ1-5	-	CASSPDRNNQPQHF	TGTGCCAGCAGCCCAGACAGAAACAATCAGCCCCAGCATTTT
few	TRBV19	TRBJ2-1	TRBD2	CASSILAGGSYNEQFF	TGTGCCAGTAGTATTTTAGCGGGGGGTTCCTACAATGAGCAGTTCTTC
-	TRBV19	TRBJ2-3	-	CASSIQGASTDTQYF	TGTGCCAGTAGTATTCAGGGTGCTAGCACAGATACGCAGTATTTT
once	TRBV25-1	TRBJ2-5	TRBD1	CASSGGQGARGLQETQYF	TGTGCCAGCAGTGGAGGACAGGGGGCCAGGGGTCTACAAGAGACCCAGTACTTC
-	TRBV13	TRBJ1-4	TRBD1	CASSEGQGREKLFF	TGTGCCAGCAGCGAAGGACAGGGGCGTGAAAAACTGTTTTTT
-	TRBV5-1	TRBJ1-1	-	CASSLRGAEAFF	TGCGCCAGCAGCTTGCGCGGGGCTGAAGCTTTCTTT
-	TRBV11-2	TRBJ2-7	-	CASSFSVSEQYF	TGTGCCAGCAGCTTTTCAGTCTCCGAGCAGTACTTC
-	TRBV7-9	TRBJ1-4	-	CASSARQGNEKLFF	TGTGCCAGCAGCGCAAGGCAGGGTAATGAAAAACTGTTTTTT
few	TRBV29-1	TRBJ1-1	-	CSVYQGSGRDTEAFF	TGCAGCGTTTACCAAGGCTCGGGCAGGGACACTGAAGCTTTCTTT
few	TRBV7-2	TRBJ1-5	-	CASSLDGGKNQPQHF	TGTGCCAGCAGCTTAGACGGCGGAAAAAATCAGCCCCAGCATTTT
once	TRBV11-3	TRBJ1-6	TRBD1	CASSLGTGNSPLHF	TGTGCCAGCAGCTTGGGGACAGGGAATTCACCCCTCCACTTT
-	TRBV7-6	TRBJ2-6	-	CASSLNTGANVLTF	TGTGCCAGCAGCTTAAACACTGGGGCCAACGTCCTGACTTTC
-	TRBV15	TRBJ2-1	TRBD1	CATSRWGQGAYEQFF	TGTGCCACCAGCAGATGGGGACAGGGGGCCTATGAGCAGTTCTTC
-	TRBV5-4	TRBJ1-1	TRBD1	CASSLRQGVTEAFF	TGTGCCAGCAGCTTGAGACAGGGCGTAACTGAAGCTTTCTTT
-	TRBV5-1	TRBJ1-4	-	CASSSQGPNEKLFF	TGCGCCAGCAGCTCTCAGGGGCCTAATGAAAAACTGTTTTTT
-	TRBV9	TRBJ1-2	TRBD1	CASSVPSRGVSGGYTF	TGTGCCAGCAGCGTACCCTCCAGGGGGGTCAGCGGTGGCTACACCTTC
-	TRBV19	TRBJ2-2	-	CASSSGGAGELFF	TGTGCCAGTAGTTCTGGCGGTGCCGGGGAGCTGTTTTTT
-	TRBV7-8	TRBJ1-2	-	CASSARRLTGYGYTF	TGTGCCAGCAGCGCGCGCCGACTGACAGGATATGGCTACACCTTC
-	TRBV5-1	TRBJ2-1	TRBD2	CASSLGTPGGEQFF	TGCGCCAGCAGCTTGGGGACACCGGGAGGTGAGCAGTTCTTC
-	TRBV29-1	TRBJ1-3	-	CSVETRRRSGNTIYF	TGCAGCGTTGAAACTAGGAGGCGCTCTGGAAACACCATATATTTT
-	TRBV24-1	TRBJ2-3	TRBD2	CATSDFGTSGGTDTQYF	TGTGCCACCAGTGACTTCGGGACTAGCGGGGGAACAGATACGCAGTATTTT
once	TRBV5-1	TRBJ2-1	-	CASSYIQMTGRVEQFF	TGCGCCAGCAGCTATATACAGATGACAGGAAGAGTTGAGCAGTTCTTC
-	TRBV5-1	TRBJ2-3	TRBD2	CASSSSGPDTQYF	TGCGCCAGCAGCTCTAGCGGCCCAGATACGCAGTATTTT
few	TRBV3-1/TRBV3-2	TRBJ1-5	-	CASSQTGGQGRGQPQHF	TGTGCCAGCAGCCAAACCGGGGGGCAGGGGAGAGGTCAGCCCCAGCATTTT
-	TRBV19	TRBJ2-2	TRBD2	CASSIWTSGDAGELFF	TGTGCCAGTAGTATCTGGACTAGCGGGGATGCCGGGGAGCTGTTTTTT
-	TRBV10-3	TRBJ2-5	-	CAISDGSGGGETQYF	TGTGCCATCAGTGATGGCAGTGGGGGCGGAGAGACCCAGTACTTC
few	TRBV9	TRBJ2-2	TRBD2	CASSVKRGGRSTGELFF	TGTGCCAGCAGCGTCAAGCGGGGGGGCCGCTCCACCGGGGAGCTGTTTTTT
-	TRBV5-1	TRBJ2-2	TRBD1	CASSLDRVWELFF	TGCGCCAGCAGCCTGGACAGGGTATGGGAGCTGTTTTTT